This T cell receptor (beta chain) was documented in a study of CD8+CD57+ T cells in acquired aplastic anemia. Background on the study: The average for DNA from sorted CD4+ and CD8+ cells was roughly 3 ug.

Study-wide results and limits: Patients and controls shared 25 to 35 CD8+ CDR3 sequences, highly expressed in patients. Between the patient and control groups, CD8+ Simpson's diversity did not differ significantly.

Genomic DNA templated the TCR beta VDJ and CDR3 profiling. TCRdb re-derived calls from the reads in MiXCR, one entry per CDR3 protein. The sample records about 200,000 distinct CDR3 sequences, around 50% being singletons. Only a few counts were recorded for this clonotype. Its specificity is not known. Patients chosen for sequencing had shown CD8+CD57+ cell expansion by flow cytometry. Patients had received no therapy at the time of blood sampling. Germline CDR1 reads SEHNR; CDR2 reads FQNEAQ (reference sequence). With V trimmed by 5 bases and J by 5 bases, 10 bases remained unmatched. CDR3 size: 16 residues.

The genes are TRBV7-9 and TRBJ2-4; 9 positions match TRBD1. The sample was sorted CD4+, CD8+, or CD8+CD57+ T cells (not recorded which) from PBMCs. This clonotype was obtained from a human donor with aplastic anemia. Here the CDR3 DNA reads TGTGCCAGCAGCCCTCTTGGCCGGGACAGGGAAAACATTCAGTACTTC. This sequence encodes CASSPLGRDRENIQYF.